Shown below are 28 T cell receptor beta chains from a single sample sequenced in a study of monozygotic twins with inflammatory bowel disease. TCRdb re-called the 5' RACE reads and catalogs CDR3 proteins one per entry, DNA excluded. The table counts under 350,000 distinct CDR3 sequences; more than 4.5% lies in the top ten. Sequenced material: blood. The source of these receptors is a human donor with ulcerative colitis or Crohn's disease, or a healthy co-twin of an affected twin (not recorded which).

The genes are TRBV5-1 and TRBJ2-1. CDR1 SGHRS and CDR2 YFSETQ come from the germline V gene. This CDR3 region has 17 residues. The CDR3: CASNLAFGGSSYNEQFF.

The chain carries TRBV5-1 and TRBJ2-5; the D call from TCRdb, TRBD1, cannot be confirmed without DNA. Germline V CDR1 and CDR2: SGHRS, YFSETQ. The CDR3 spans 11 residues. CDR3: CASSQGDIQYF.

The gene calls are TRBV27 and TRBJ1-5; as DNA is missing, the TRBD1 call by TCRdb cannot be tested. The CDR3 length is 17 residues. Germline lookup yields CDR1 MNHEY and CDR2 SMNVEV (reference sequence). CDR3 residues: CASSLLGTGNSNQPQHF.

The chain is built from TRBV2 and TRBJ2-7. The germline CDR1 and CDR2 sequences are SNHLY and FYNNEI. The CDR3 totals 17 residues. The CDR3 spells CASSEFLRVESAYEQYF.

CDR3 sequence reads: CASSDWDRGSYEQYF. The chain uses TRBV25-1 and TRBJ2-7; TCRdb reports TRBD1, a call that lacks DNA to check it against. This CDR3 has 15 amino acids. In germline, CDR1 is MGHDK, CDR2 SYGVNS.

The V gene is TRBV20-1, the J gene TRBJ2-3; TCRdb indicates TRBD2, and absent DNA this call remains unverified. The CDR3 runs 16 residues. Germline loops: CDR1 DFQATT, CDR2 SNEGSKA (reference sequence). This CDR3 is CSARDPRSGRSDTQYF.

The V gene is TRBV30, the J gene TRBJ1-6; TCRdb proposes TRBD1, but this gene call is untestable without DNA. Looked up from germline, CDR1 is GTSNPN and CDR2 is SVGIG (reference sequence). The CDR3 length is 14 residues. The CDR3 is CAWNGQAGNSPLHF. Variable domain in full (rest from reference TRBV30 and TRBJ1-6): SQTIHQWPATLVQPVGSPLSLECTVEGTSNPNLYWYRQAAGRGLQLLFYSVGIGQISSEVPQNLSASRPQDRQFILSSKKLLLSDSGFYLCAWNGQAGNSPLHFGNGTRLTVT.

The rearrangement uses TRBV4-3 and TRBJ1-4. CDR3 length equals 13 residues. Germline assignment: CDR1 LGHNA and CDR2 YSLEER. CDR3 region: CASSLQQRDKLFF.

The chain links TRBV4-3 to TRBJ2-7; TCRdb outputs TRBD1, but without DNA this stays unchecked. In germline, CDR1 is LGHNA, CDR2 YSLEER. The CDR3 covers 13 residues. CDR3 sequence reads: CASSQRQGYEQYF.

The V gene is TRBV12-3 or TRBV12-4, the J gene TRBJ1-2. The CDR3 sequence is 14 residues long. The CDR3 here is CASSLPSSNYGYTF.

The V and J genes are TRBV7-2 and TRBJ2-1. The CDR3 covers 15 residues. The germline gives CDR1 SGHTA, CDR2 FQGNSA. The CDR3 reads CASSLVLTAYNEQFF.

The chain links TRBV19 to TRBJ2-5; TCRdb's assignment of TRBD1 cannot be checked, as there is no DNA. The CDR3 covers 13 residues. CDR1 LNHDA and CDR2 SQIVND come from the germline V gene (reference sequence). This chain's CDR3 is CATRQGFLETQYF.

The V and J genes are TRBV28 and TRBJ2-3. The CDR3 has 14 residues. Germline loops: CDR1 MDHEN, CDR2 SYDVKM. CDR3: CASSPKLIAHTQYF.

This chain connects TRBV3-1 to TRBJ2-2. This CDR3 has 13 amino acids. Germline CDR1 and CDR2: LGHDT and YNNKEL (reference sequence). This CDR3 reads CASSQHNTGELFF.

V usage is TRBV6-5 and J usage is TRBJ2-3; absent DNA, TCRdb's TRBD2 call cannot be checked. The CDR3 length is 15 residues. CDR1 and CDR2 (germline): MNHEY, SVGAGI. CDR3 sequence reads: CASSYSLAMMDTQYF.

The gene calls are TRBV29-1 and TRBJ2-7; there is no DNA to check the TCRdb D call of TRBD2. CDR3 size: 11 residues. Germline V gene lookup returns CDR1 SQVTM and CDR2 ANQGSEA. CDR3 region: CSVGTSGDQYF.

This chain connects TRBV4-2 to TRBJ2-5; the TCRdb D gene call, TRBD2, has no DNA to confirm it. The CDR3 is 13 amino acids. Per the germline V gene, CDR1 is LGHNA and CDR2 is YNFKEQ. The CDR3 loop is CASSQDEGSPQYF.

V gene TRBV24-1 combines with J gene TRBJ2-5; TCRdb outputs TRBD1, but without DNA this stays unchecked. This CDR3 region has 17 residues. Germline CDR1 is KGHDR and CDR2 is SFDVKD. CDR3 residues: CATSDPGQGTVKETQYF.

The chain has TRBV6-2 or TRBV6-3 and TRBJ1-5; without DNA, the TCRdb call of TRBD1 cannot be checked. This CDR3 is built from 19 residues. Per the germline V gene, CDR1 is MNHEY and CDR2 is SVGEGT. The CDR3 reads CASSYPSPSPASSNQPQHF.

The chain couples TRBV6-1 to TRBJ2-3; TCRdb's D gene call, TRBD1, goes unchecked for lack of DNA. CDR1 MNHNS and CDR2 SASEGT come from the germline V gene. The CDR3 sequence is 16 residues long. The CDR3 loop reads CANSWGDSGGTDTQYF.

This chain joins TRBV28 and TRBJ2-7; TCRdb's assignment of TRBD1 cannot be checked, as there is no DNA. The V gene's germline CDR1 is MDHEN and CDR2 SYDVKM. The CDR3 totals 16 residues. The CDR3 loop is CASSLKVLVGGYEQYF.

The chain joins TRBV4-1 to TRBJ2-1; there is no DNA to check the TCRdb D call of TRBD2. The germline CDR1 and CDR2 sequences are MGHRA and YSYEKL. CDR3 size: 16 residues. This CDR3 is CASSPGLAGLYNEQFF.

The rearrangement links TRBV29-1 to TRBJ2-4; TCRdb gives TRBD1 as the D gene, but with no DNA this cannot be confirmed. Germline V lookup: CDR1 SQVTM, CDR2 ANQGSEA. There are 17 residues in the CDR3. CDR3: CSVVGHKQQLAKNMQYF.

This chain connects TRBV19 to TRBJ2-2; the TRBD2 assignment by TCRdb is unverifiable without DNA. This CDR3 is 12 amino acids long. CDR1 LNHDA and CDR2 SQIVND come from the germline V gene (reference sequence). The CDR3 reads CASRWGTGELFF.

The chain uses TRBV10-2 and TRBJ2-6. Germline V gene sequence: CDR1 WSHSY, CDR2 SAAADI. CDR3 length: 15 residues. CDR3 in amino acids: CASSEPGSGANVPTF.

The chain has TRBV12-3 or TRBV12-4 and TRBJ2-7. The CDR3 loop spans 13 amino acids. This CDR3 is CASSLSGTYEQYF.

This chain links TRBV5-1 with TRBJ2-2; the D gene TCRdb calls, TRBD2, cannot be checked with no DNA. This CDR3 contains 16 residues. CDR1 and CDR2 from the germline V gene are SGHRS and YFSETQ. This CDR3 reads CASSSKEVFNTGELFF. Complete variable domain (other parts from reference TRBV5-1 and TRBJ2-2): KAGVTQTPRYLIKTRGQQVTLSCSPISGHRSVSWYQQTPGQGLQFLFEYFSETQRNKGNFPGRFSGRQFSNSRSEMNVSTLELGDSALYLCASSSKEVFNTGELFFGEGSRLTVL.

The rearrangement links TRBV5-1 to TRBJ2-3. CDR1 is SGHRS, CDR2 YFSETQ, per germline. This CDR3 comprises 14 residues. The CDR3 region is CASNLVVGADTQYF.